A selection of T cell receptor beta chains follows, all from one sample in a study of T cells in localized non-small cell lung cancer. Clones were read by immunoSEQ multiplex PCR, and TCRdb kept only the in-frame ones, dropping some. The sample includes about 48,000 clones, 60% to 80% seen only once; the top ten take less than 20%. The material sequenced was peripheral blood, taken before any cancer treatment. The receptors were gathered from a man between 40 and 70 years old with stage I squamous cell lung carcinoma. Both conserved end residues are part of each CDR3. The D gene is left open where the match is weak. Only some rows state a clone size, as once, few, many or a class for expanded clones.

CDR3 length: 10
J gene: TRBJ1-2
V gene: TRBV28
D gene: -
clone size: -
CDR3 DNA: TGTGCCAGCGGTGACTATGGCTACACCTTC
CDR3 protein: CASGDYGYTF

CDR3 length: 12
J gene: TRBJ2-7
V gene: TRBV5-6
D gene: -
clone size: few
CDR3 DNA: TGTGCCAGCAGCCGGTTGGGGGCCGAGCAGTACTTC
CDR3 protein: CASSRLGAEQYF

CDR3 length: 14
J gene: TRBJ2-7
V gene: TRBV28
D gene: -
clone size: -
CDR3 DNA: TGTGCCAGCAGTTTACAACAGGGAGCCTACGAGCAGTACTTC
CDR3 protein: CASSLQQGAYEQYF

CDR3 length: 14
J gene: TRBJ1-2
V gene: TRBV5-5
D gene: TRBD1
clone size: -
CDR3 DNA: TGTGCCAGCAGCCCGATCGACAGGGACTTCAGCTACACCTTC
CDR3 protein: CASSPIDRDFSYTF

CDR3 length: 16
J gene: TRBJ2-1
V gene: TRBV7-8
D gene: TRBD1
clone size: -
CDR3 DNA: TGTGCCAGCAGCTTCCCGGGACAGGGGGCAAACAATGAGCAGTTCTTC
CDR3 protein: CASSFPGQGANNEQFF

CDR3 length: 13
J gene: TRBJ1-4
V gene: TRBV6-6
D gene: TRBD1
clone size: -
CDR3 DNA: TGTGCCAGCAGAGATGGGACAGTAGAAAAACTGTTTTTT
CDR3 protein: CASRDGTVEKLFF

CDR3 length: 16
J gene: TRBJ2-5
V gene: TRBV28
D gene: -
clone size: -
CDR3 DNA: TGTGCCACCACCCCCCTGGGTGAGGGGGTGGTAGAGACCCAGTACTTC
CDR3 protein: CATTPLGEGVVETQYF

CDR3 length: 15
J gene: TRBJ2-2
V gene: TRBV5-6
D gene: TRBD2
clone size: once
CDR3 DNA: TGTGCCAGCAGCTTGCTAGCGGGGAACACCGGGGAGCTGTTTTTT
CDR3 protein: CASSLLAGNTGELFF

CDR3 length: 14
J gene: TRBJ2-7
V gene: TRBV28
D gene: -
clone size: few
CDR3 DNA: TGTGCCAGCAGCCCCATCGGAGGATCCTACGAGCAGTACTTC
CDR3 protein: CASSPIGGSYEQYF

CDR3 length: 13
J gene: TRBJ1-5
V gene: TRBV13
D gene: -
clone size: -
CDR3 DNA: TGTGCCAGCAGTCAGTCAGGTAATCAGCCCCAGCATTTT
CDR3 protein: CASSQSGNQPQHF